These T cell receptor beta chains were read from a single sample in a study of OX40 agonist ivuxolimab in advanced cancers. Assay: immunoSEQ multiplex PCR; the TCRdb copy retains only in-frame clones and omits some. In the table there are roughly 90,000 clones, roughly 91% of which are singletons. Material: CD4+ or CD8+ T cells sorted from blood, obtained in a trial of the OX40 agonist ivuxolimab. The receptors stem from an adult with an advanced solid tumor such as melanoma, head and neck, liver or kidney cancer. CDR3s include the opening cysteine and the closing phenylalanine or tryptophan. The order of the fields is D gene, V gene, clone size, J gene, CDR3 DNA, CDR3 protein. D genes are given only for firm matches. Rows may omit the clone size; those that give it use once, few, many or a size class.

.,TRBV7-9,few,TRBJ1-2,TGTGCCAGCAGCCGTATTGGAGGCTACACCTTC,CASSRIGGYTF
.,TRBV28,once,TRBJ2-1,TGTGCCAGCAGTCTCGTACATGAGCAGTTCTTC,CASSLVHEQFF
.,TRBV28,.,TRBJ2-5,TGTGCCAGCAGTTCCACCGCGGAGACCCAGTACTTC,CASSSTAETQYF
TRBD2,TRBV19,.,TRBJ2-3,TGTGCCAGCCGTCGGCTAGCGGGGCACACAGATACGCAGTATTTT,CASRRLAGHTDTQYF
TRBD1,TRBV19,.,TRBJ2-3,TGTGCCAGTAGTTTCAAGACAGGGGGCCGCACAGATACGCAGTATTTT,CASSFKTGGRTDTQYF
.,TRBV9,.,TRBJ1-1,TGTGCCAGCAGCCCTGGGGAGGCCGGGAGGGCTTTCTTT,CASSPGEAGRAFF
TRBD2,TRBV7-2,.,TRBJ2-1,TGTGCCAGCAGTCCTCCGGGACTAGCGGGAGGGCCCCATGAGCAGTTCTTC,CASSPPGLAGGPHEQFF
.,TRBV9,.,TRBJ1-3,TGTGCCAGCAGCGTCGGGGGTCGGAGGGGAAACACCATATATTTT,CASSVGGRRGNTIYF
TRBD2,TRBV19,.,TRBJ2-7,TGTGCCAGTAGGCGGACTAGCGGGAGGCACGAGCAGTACTTC,CASRRTSGRHEQYF
.,TRBV4-1,.,TRBJ1-1,TGCGCCAGCAGCCAAGAGGGAGGGGCGATGAACACTGAAGCTTTCTTT,CASSQEGGAMNTEAFF
.,TRBV28,.,TRBJ2-7,TGTGCCAGTCAAGCGGGCGACTCCTACGAGCAGTACTTC,CASQAGDSYEQYF
.,TRBV6-5,.,TRBJ2-7,TGTGCCAGCAGTTTCAGGGTGTCCTACGAGCAGTACTTC,CASSFRVSYEQYF
TRBD2,TRBV5-1,.,TRBJ2-5,TGCGCCAGCAGCTTGTTCTCAAAGGGCGGGAGGGCATTGGAGACCCAGTACTTC,CASSLFSKGGRALETQYF
.,TRBV28,.,TRBJ1-2,TGTGCCAGCATCCAGGGATTGGGGAACCTTGGCTACACCTTC,CASIQGLGNLGYTF
.,TRBV19,.,TRBJ1-5,TGTGCCACAGGTATTCGGGGGCGAAGTTCTAGCAATCAGCCCCAGCATTTT,CATGIRGRSSSNQPQHF
TRBD2,TRBV2,.,TRBJ2-7,TGTGCCAGCAGTGGACTAGCGGGTTCCGAGCAGTACTTC,CASSGLAGSEQYF
TRBD2,TRBV2,.,TRBJ2-7,TGTGCCAGCAGTGATCGGGCTAGCGGGAGAGGGGAGCAGTACTTC,CASSDRASGRGEQYF
TRBD1,TRBV5-1,.,TRBJ2-2,TGCGCCAGCAGCTGGGGACAGGGTACCGGGGAGCTGTTTTTT,CASSWGQGTGELFF
.,TRBV12-2,few,TRBJ2-7,TGTGCAAGTCGCGCCAGGGGTTACCTCTACGAGCAGTACTTC,CASRARGYLYEQYF
.,TRBV5-4,few,TRBJ2-1,TGTGCCAGCAGCGATAGCGGACCCTACAATGAGCAGTTCTTC,CASSDSGPYNEQFF
.,TRBV29-1,.,TRBJ2-5,TGCAGCGTTGACGGTCAGCAAGAGACCCAGTACTTC,CSVDGQQETQYF
.,TRBV5-1,.,TRBJ2-3,TGCGCCAGCGGGGGCCCCTCGGGCACAGATACGCAGTATTTT,CASGGPSGTDTQYF
.,TRBV27,.,TRBJ2-7,TGTGCCAGCAGTTTCATAGGGAGCTCCTACGAGCAGTACTTC,CASSFIGSSYEQYF
.,TRBV7-6,.,TRBJ2-7,TGTGCCAGCAGCTTAGGTGCGACTAGGGAGACCTACGAGCAGTACTTC,CASSLGATRETYEQYF
.,TRBV5-1,.,TRBJ2-1,TGCGCCAGCAGCTTGGGGGTAAGGTTTAGCAATGAGCAGTTCTTC,CASSLGVRFSNEQFF
.,TRBV5-1,.,TRBJ2-6,TGCGCCAGCAGCTTAGGGGTGGTGGGGGCCAACGTCCTGACTTTC,CASSLGVVGANVLTF
.,TRBV10-2,once,TRBJ2-3,TGCGCCAGCAGTGAGTCGATGCGCACAGATACGCAGTATTTT,CASSESMRTDTQYF
.,TRBV28,.,TRBJ1-5,TGTGCCAGCTCCCGGGACAAGTACTATAGCAATCAGCCCCAGCATTTT,CASSRDKYYSNQPQHF
.,TRBV9,.,TRBJ1-1,TGTGCCAGCAGCGTAGGCACGAACACTGAAGCTTTCTTT,CASSVGTNTEAFF
TRBD1,TRBV5-1,.,TRBJ2-5,TGCGCCAGTCGACAGGGGGAAGAGACCCAGTACTTC,CASRQGEETQYF
.,TRBV7-2,.,TRBJ2-3,TGTGCCAGCAGCTTAGTTTTGTTGGCGGCAGATAGCACAGATACGCAGTATTTT,CASSLVLLAADSTDTQYF
.,TRBV6-5,once,TRBJ2-7,TGTGCCAGCTACCGCCGGGGGGCGGGCTCCCACGAGCAGTACTTC,CASYRRGAGSHEQYF
.,TRBV15,.,TRBJ2-5,TGTGCCACCAGCAGAGATAGGGCCCAAGAGACCCAGTACTTC,CATSRDRAQETQYF
TRBD2,TRBV28,once,TRBJ2-1,TGTGCCAGCAGTAGACCTAGCGGGAGTAATTTGTACAATGAGCAGTTCTTC,CASSRPSGSNLYNEQFF
TRBD1,TRBV19,.,TRBJ2-7,TGTGCCAGTAGTACCACAGGGGGCTCAAACTACGAGCAGTACTTC,CASSTTGGSNYEQYF
.,TRBV5-4,.,TRBJ1-1,TGTGCCAGCAGCTTGGCCCCCAACACTGAAGCTTTCTTT,CASSLAPNTEAFF
TRBD1,TRBV7-2,once,TRBJ2-5,TGTGCCAGCAGCTTCGGACAGGGGGTGGAGACCCAGTACTTC,CASSFGQGVETQYF
TRBD1,TRBV7-3,once,TRBJ2-1,TGTGCCAGCAGCACCGACAGGGGGCTTGAGCAGTTCTTC,CASSTDRGLEQFF
TRBD2,TRBV7-2,.,TRBJ2-1,TGTGCCAGCAGCACCCTAGCGGGAGCTTACAATGAGCAGTTCTTC,CASSTLAGAYNEQFF
.,TRBV5-6,.,TRBJ2-3,TGTGCCAGCAGCTGGCCACGAGATACGCAGTATTTT,CASSWPRDTQYF
TRBD2,TRBV4-2,.,TRBJ2-1,TGTGCCAGCAGCCAGGCCGGGACTAGCGGGAGTCCCTACAATGAGCAGTTCTTC,CASSQAGTSGSPYNEQFF
.,TRBV4-3,once,TRBJ2-7,TGCGCCAGCAGCCAAGAGACTAACTACGAGCAGTACTTC,CASSQETNYEQYF
TRBD2,TRBV11-1,.,TRBJ2-3,TGTGCCAGCAGCCCTCCGGGACTACCCACAGATACGCAGTATTTT,CASSPPGLPTDTQYF
TRBD2,TRBV11-2,.,TRBJ2-2,TGTGCCAGCAGCTTGGGACTAGCGCGCACCGGGGAGCTGTTTTTT,CASSLGLARTGELFF
TRBD2,TRBV7-2,.,TRBJ2-1,TGTGCCAGCAGCAACTTAGCGGGAGTAGCCCTCAATGAGCAGTTCTTC,CASSNLAGVALNEQFF